The 13 T cell receptor beta chains reported below all come from one sample, sequenced in a study of blood T cell repertoires in COVID-19. Clones were sequenced by immunoSEQ multiplex PCR, and TCRdb holds only the in-frame ones, with some missing. The data show tens of thousands of clones, around nine tenths seen once. Specimen: peripheral blood. These receptors were collected from a man aged 50 or older with active COVID-19.

This clone was seen at least ten times. The chain carries TRBV6-2 or TRBV6-3 and TRBJ2-2; 7 positions match TRBD2. J lost 0 bases, V lost 6 bases, and 4 bases had no gene match. CDR1 and CDR2 (germline): MNHEY, SVGEGT. The CDR3 runs 15 residues. CDR3 region: CASSLGGANTGELFF. For the CDR3, the DNA is TGTGCCAGCAGCCTGGGAGGGGCGAACACCGGGGAGCTGTTTTTT.

This clone was observed a few times. The V call is TRBV19, the J call TRBJ2-7; 10 positions agree with TRBD2. V gave up 4 bases and J gave up 2 bases; unmatched junction bases: 2. The CDR3 consists of 14 residues. Germline CDR1 and CDR2: LNHDA and SQIVND (reference sequence). CDR3 loop: CASSNSGGTYEQYF. The CDR3 nucleotides are TGTGCCAGTAGTAATAGCGGGGGGACCTACGAGCAGTACTTC.

The chain has TRBV19 and TRBJ2-2, with 11 bases lining up with TRBD1. From germline, CDR1 is LNHDA and CDR2 SQIVND (reference sequence). The CDR3 spans 17 residues. V lost 1 base, J lost 3 bases, and 4 bases stayed unmatched. CDR3 DNA: TGTGCCAGTAGTATAGGGCGGACAGGGGGCTACACCGGGGAGCTGTTTTTT. Translated: CASSIGRTGGYTGELFF.

This sequence joins TRBV5-1 and TRBJ2-5; 9 bases are shared with TRBD1. Germline V gene lookup returns CDR1 SGHRS and CDR2 YFSETQ. This CDR3 has 16 residues. The junction had 11 bases not matched to a gene; V was cut back by 4 bases and J by 4 bases. The DNA of the CDR3 is TGCGCCAGCAGCACAACAGGGGGCGCGAATGGAGAGACCCAGTACTTC. Protein product: CASSTTGGANGETQYF.

The genes are TRBV4-1 and TRBJ1-2, with D possibly TRBD1 on 6 matching bases. The CDR3 runs to 14 residues. CDR1 is MGHRA, CDR2 YSYEKL, per germline. V lost 0 bases and J lost 5, with 10 bases in between. CDR3 DNA sequence: TGCGCCAGCAGCCAAGAGGACAGTTTATATGGCTACACCTTC. It is translated as CASSQEDSLYGYTF.

The chain combines TRBV6-5 with TRBJ2-1; 12 bases align to TRBD1. Losses at the gene ends were 6 bases for V and 12 bases for J; bases not matched to a gene: 12. Germline V CDR1 and CDR2: MNHEY, SVGAGI. CDR3 size: 15 residues. The CDR3 nucleotides are TGTGCCAGCAGCTCCGGGACAGGGGGCCGGCGTGCGCAGTTCTTC. Amino acids: CASSSGTGGRRAQFF.

The gene calls are TRBV11-3 and TRBJ2-2, with TRBD1 matching over 9 bases. Germline V gene sequence: CDR1 SGHNT, CDR2 YENEEA. The CDR3 has 15 residues. V lost 5 bases to trimming and J lost 4 bases; unmatched junction nucleotides: 5. CDR3 residues: CASSGDREGTGELFF. The CDR3 DNA reads as TGTGCCAGCAGCGGGGACAGGGAGGGCACCGGGGAGCTGTTTTTT.

This chain joins TRBV5-1 and TRBJ2-7; the D gene is possibly TRBD1 (8 bases). Germline CDR1 reads SGHRS; CDR2 reads YFSETQ. This CDR3 contains 15 residues. Trimming removed 0 bases from V and 5 bases from J, with 15 bases in between. CDR3 loop: CASSLVTGGDHEQYF. The CDR3 nucleotides are TGCGCCAGCAGCTTGGTCACAGGGGGGGACCACGAGCAGTACTTC.

The DNA of the CDR3 is TGTGCCAGCAGCGGCGGGCCTGATGGCTACACCTTC. Protein sequence: CASSGGPDGYTF. The J gene is TRBJ1-2, the V gene TRBV21-1. TRBV21-1 represents a pseudogene. This CDR3 has 12 amino acids.

J is TRBJ2-1 and V is TRBV9; D may be TRBD1 (6 bases). The CDR3 totals 16 residues. V was pared by 1 base and J by 4 bases, with 15 bases between. Germline V lookup: CDR1 SGDLS, CDR2 YYNGEE. CDR3 sequence reads: CASSVLSMDRYNEQFF. The DNA for the CDR3 is TGTGCCAGCAGCGTACTATCGATGGACAGATACAATGAGCAGTTCTTC.

This rearrangement joins TRBV9 to TRBJ2-3; D is undetermined. The V end was cut by 4 bases, the J end by 0 bases, with 9 bases between. Germline V lookup: CDR1 SGDLS, CDR2 YYNGEE. The CDR3 is 14 amino acids. The CDR3 here is CASSPVISTDTQYF. The CDR3 DNA reads as TGTGCCAGCAGCCCCGTAATCAGCACAGATACGCAGTATTTT.

The chain has TRBV27 and TRBJ2-1; TRBD1 matches at 7 bases. This CDR3 has 16 amino acids. Trimming cost V 2 bases and J 6 bases; bases outside gene matches: 10. Germline V gene lookup returns CDR1 MNHEY and CDR2 SMNVEV (reference sequence). The CDR3 here is CASSLTSGQSPNEQFF. The CDR3 DNA sequence: TGTGCCAGCAGTTTAACTTCGGGACAGAGTCCCAATGAGCAGTTCTTC.

The chain joins TRBV29-1 to TRBJ2-1; 12 nucleotides align to TRBD2. Germline CDR1 SQVTM, CDR2 ANQGSEA. There are 15 residues in the CDR3. Losses at the gene ends were 3 bases for V and 7 bases for J; bases not matched to a gene: 7. In nucleotides, the CDR3 is TGCAGCGTTGACCCGACTAGCGGGAGTATGAATGAGCAGTTCTTC. It specifies CSVDPTSGSMNEQFF.